These T cell receptor beta chains were read from a single sample in a study of blood T cell repertoires in COVID-19. Sequencing used immunoSEQ multiplex PCR; TCRdb keeps in-frame clones, though not all of them. The sample lists about 180,000 clones; approximately 90% were seen once. Sample: peripheral blood. These receptors all come from a woman aged 30 to 39 with active or convalescent COVID-19. The CDR3 runs from the conserved cysteine through the conserved F or W. D genes are given only for firm matches. Size is stated for part of the rows, as once, few or many counts, or as a class when the clone is expanded.

TRBJ2-2 . TRBV2 TRBD1 TGTGCCAGCAGTGAGGTAGTGGGGACAGGAAAAACCGGGGAGCTGTTTTTT CASSEVVGTGKTGELFF
TRBJ2-6 . TRBV5-6 TRBD1 TGTGCCAGCAGCCCCCGGGACAGGGCTTTAGGGGCCAACGTCCTGACTTTC CASSPRDRALGANVLTF
TRBJ2-7 . TRBV10-3 . TGTGCCATCAGTGACCTCTACGAGCAGTACTTC CAISDLYEQYF
TRBJ1-2 few TRBV10-2 TRBD1 TGCGCCAGCAGGCCCGACAGGGGTGGCGGCTACACCTTC CASRPDRGGGYTF
TRBJ1-6 . TRBV6-5 TRBD1 TGTGCCAGCAGACAGGGGTACTCCTATAATTCACCCCTCCACTTT CASRQGYSYNSPLHF
TRBJ2-1 . TRBV3-1/TRBV3-2 TRBD2 TGTGCCAGCAGCCGCCGGAGGCTAGCGGGAGTAAATGAGCAGTTCTTC CASSRRRLAGVNEQFF
TRBJ1-5 . TRBV7-9 . TGTGCCAGCAGCTCAGGGACTCTCAATCAGCCCCAGCATTTT CASSSGTLNQPQHF
TRBJ1-3 . TRBV29-1 . TGCAGCGTTGCCCGCTCTGGAAACACCATATATTTT CSVARSGNTIYF
TRBJ1-3 once TRBV29-1 . TGCAGCGTTGATTCGGGTATTTCTGGAAACACCATATATTTT CSVDSGISGNTIYF
TRBJ1-2 . TRBV12-3/TRBV12-4 . TGTGCCAGCAGTTTTCATAACTATGGCTACACCTTC CASSFHNYGYTF
TRBJ2-2 . TRBV9 TRBD2 TGTGCCAGCAGCGTAGGTCGCGGGGGGAACACCGGGGAGCTGTTTTTT CASSVGRGGNTGELFF
TRBJ2-3 once TRBV5-8 TRBD1 TGTGCCAGCAGACGCGAGCAGGGGGCTTCAGATACGCAGTATTTT CASRREQGASDTQYF
TRBJ2-6 few TRBV2 . TGTGCCAGCAGTGCGGGGGTTTTAGGGGCCAACGTCCTGACTTTC CASSAGVLGANVLTF
TRBJ1-3 . TRBV4-2 TRBD1 TGTGCCAGCAGCCAGCTACAGGGGGCTGGAAACACCATATATTTT CASSQLQGAGNTIYF
TRBJ2-7 once TRBV19 . TGTGCCAGTAGTATAGGCAGAGGGGGCTACGAGCAGTACTTC CASSIGRGGYEQYF
TRBJ1-4 . TRBV7-9 . TGTGCCAGCAGCTTGACTCTCAGTAATGAAAAACTGTTTTTT CASSLTLSNEKLFF
TRBJ2-1 . TRBV6-6 TRBD2 TGTGCCGGGGGACTAGCGCCTTACAATGAGCAGTTCTTC CAGGLAPYNEQFF
TRBJ2-1 . TRBV7-9 . TGTGCCAGCAGCCCCCGGGACTCCAATGAGCAGTTCTTC CASSPRDSNEQFF
TRBJ1-4 . TRBV19 . TGTGCCAGCCGCGACCCCAGGGGATCGGCTAATGAAAAACTGTTTTTT CASRDPRGSANEKLFF
TRBJ2-7 . TRBV30 TRBD2 TGTGCCTGGAGTCCCGGGACTAGCGGTTTGGAGCAGTACTTC CAWSPGTSGLEQYF
TRBJ1-5 . TRBV30 TRBD1 TGTGCCTGGGCTACCGGGACAGGGGGCAATCAGCCCCAGCATTTT CAWATGTGGNQPQHF
TRBJ2-7 once TRBV7-6 TRBD2 TGTGCCAGCAGCTTAAGCCCCCGGACTAGCGGGAGGTGGTACGAGCAGTACTTC CASSLSPRTSGRWYEQYF
TRBJ1-1 once TRBV5-4 . TGTGCCAGCAGCTTCAACAGGGCTCCTGAAGCTTTCTTT CASSFNRAPEAFF
TRBJ1-1 . TRBV15 . TGTGCCACCAGCAGAGATACGGGGGTGGCTTTCTTT CATSRDTGVAFF
TRBJ2-7 . TRBV4-2 TRBD2 TGTGCCAGCAGCCAATCTAGCGGGACCTACGAGCAGTACTTC CASSQSSGTYEQYF
TRBJ2-7 . TRBV3-1/TRBV3-2 . TGTGCCAGCAGCCAAGGTGGTATTAGTTCCTACGAGCAGTACTTC CASSQGGISSYEQYF
TRBJ2-7 . TRBV7-2 . TGTGCCAGCAGCTTGCAACGGGAGATGGGAGAGCAGTACTTC CASSLQREMGEQYF
TRBJ2-7 . TRBV28 TRBD2 TGTGCCAGCACGACTAGCGGGAGCCGCTACGAGCAGTACTTC CASTTSGSRYEQYF
TRBJ1-3 . TRBV11-3 . TGTGCCAGCAGCTTAGATCTAAGGAGGGGCACTGGAAACACCATATATTTT CASSLDLRRGTGNTIYF
TRBJ2-3 . TRBV9 . TGTGCCAGCAGCGCCGCAGAATTTAGCACAGATACGCAGTATTTT CASSAAEFSTDTQYF
TRBJ2-4 . TRBV15 TRBD1 TGTGCCACCAGCAGCTGGGGACAGTCAAACATTCAGTACTTC CATSSWGQSNIQYF
TRBJ1-1 . TRBV7-9 TRBD1 TGTGCCAGCAGCCTCACCCGGGACAGTAACACTGAAGCTTTCTTT CASSLTRDSNTEAFF
TRBJ1-1 . TRBV28 . TGTGCCAGCAGTTCTCCTCGGACAGCTAGGAACACTGAAGCTTTCTTT CASSSPRTARNTEAFF
TRBJ1-2 . TRBV10-3 TRBD1 TGTGCCATCAGCGAAGGGACAGGGGGTAACTATGGCTACACCTTC CAISEGTGGNYGYTF
TRBJ1-6 . TRBV12-3/TRBV12-4 TRBD1 TGTGCCAGCAGCGGGACAGTAGGATCACCCCTCCACTTT CASSGTVGSPLHF
TRBJ1-2 . TRBV13 . TGTGCCAGCAGCTTAGGGGGAGGCTATGGCTACACCTTC CASSLGGGYGYTF
TRBJ2-7 . TRBV2 TRBD1 TGTGCCAGCATGAGGGCAGGGGGTAGGTACGAGCAGTACTTC CASMRAGGRYEQYF
TRBJ2-2 . TRBV24-1 . TGTGCCACCAGTGATGCGGGGTCCGCGAACACCGGGGAGCTGTTTTTT CATSDAGSANTGELFF
TRBJ2-3 . TRBV5-1 TRBD1 TGCGCCAGCAGCTCTGTGACAGGGCCCTCGACAGATACGCAGTATTTT CASSSVTGPSTDTQYF
TRBJ1-5 . TRBV18 . TGTGCCAGCTCACCACAGCATGAGCAGCCCCAGCATTTT CASSPQHEQPQHF
TRBJ1-5 . TRBV5-6 . TGTGCCAGCAGCTTGTCCCCAGGGCCCCAGCATTTT CASSLSPGPQHF
TRBJ1-1 . TRBV28 . TGTGCCAGCAGGAGGAACAGGGTCAACACTGAAGCTTTCTTT CASRRNRVNTEAFF
TRBJ2-1 . TRBV5-8 TRBD2 TGTGCCAGCAGCTTGGGGCTAGCGGGAGGATTGGGCGATGAGCAGTTCTTC CASSLGLAGGLGDEQFF
TRBJ1-1 . TRBV12-5 . TGTGCTAGTGGTTATTACCCAGGGGACACTGAAGCTTTCTTT CASGYYPGDTEAFF
TRBJ1-5 . TRBV1 . TGCACCAGCAGCCGGGGGGACAGGGGGCCTCACCAGCCCCAGCATTTT CTSSRGDRGPHQPQHF
TRBJ2-7 once TRBV9 . TGTGCCAGCAGCGTAGTGGTTGATGGGGCCGAGCAGTACTTC CASSVVVDGAEQYF
TRBJ1-3 . TRBV19 . TGTGCCAGTGCGAGTGGCTCTGGAAACACCATATATTTT CASASGSGNTIYF